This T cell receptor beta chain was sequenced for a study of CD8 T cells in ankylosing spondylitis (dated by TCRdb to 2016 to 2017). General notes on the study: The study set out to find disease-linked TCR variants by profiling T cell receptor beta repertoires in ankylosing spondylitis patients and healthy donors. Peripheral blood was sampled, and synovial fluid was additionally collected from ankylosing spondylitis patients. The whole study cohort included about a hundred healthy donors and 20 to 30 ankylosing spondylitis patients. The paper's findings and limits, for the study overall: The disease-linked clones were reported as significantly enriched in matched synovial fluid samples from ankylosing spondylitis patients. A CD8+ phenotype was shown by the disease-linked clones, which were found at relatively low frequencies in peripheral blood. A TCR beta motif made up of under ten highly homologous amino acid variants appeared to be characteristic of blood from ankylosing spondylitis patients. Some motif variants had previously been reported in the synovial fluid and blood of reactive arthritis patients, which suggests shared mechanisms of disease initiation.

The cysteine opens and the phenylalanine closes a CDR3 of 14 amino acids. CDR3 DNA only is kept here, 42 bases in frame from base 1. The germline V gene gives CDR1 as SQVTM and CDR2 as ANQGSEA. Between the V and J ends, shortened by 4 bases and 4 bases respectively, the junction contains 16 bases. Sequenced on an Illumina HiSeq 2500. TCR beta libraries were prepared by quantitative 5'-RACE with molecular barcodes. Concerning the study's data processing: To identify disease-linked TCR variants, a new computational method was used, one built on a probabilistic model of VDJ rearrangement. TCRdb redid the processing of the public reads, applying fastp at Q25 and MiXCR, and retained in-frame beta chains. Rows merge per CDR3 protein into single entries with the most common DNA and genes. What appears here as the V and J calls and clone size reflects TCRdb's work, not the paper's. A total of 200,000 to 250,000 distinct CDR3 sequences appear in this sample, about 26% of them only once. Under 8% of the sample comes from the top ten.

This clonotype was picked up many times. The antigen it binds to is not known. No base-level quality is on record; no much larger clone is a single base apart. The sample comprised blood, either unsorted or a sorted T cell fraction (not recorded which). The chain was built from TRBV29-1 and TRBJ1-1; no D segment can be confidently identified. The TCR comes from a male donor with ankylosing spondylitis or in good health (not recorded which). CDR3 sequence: CSVGKRASVTEAFF. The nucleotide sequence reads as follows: TGCAGCGTTGGGAAGAGGGCGTCGGTCACTGAAGCTTTCTTT.